A selection of T cell receptor beta chains follows, all from one sample in a study of early T cells in non-severe SARS-CoV-2 infection. TCRdb fed the 5' RACE reads into MiXCR, producing one record per CDR3 protein. The sample has about 46,000 distinct CDR3 sequences, 9.4% seen once. The input for sequencing was whole blood, taken at baseline. Source of these receptors: an adult who was a healthcare worker with PCR-confirmed SARS-CoV-2 infection or an uninfected control (not recorded which). Both conserved end residues are part of each CDR3. A D gene is named only where the DNA matches it firmly. A clone size is listed for some rows: how often the clone was seen (once, few, many), or a class if it is expanded.

TRBV4-1,many,TRBJ2-2,.,TGCGCCAGCAGCCAGGCGGACCTCCCCCAAGGCACCGGGGAGCTGTTTTTT,CASSQADLPQGTGELFF
TRBV11-2,.,TRBJ2-7,.,TGTGCCAGCAGCTTAGGGGCCCTGCCGTCCGAGCAGTACTTC,CASSLGALPSEQYF
TRBV6-5,few,TRBJ2-2,.,TGTGCCAGCAGTTACCAGGGGCGGAACACCGGGGAGCTGTTTTTT,CASSYQGRNTGELFF
TRBV10-3,many,TRBJ2-1,.,TGTGCCATCAGTGGGGTAGGGCTTATTGATGAGCAGTTCTTC,CAISGVGLIDEQFF
TRBV5-1,few,TRBJ1-1,.,TGCGCCAGCAGCTTACAGCTCAACACTGAAGCTTTCTTT,CASSLQLNTEAFF
TRBV28,many,TRBJ2-2,TRBD2,TGTGCCAGCAGTTTAGGGACTACGAACACCGGGGAGCTGTTTTTT,CASSLGTTNTGELFF
TRBV5-4,many,TRBJ1-2,.,TGTGCCAGCAGCCTGGGGGCAGGGTTTGGCTACACCTTC,CASSLGAGFGYTF
TRBV24-1,many,TRBJ2-6,.,TGTGCCACCAGTGATTCCAGTAGCTCTGGGGCCAACGTCCTGACTTTC,CATSDSSSSGANVLTF
TRBV11-1,few,TRBJ2-1,.,TGTGCCAGCAGCTTAGCGGATTACAATGAGCAGTTCTTC,CASSLADYNEQFF
TRBV29-1,few,TRBJ2-5,.,TGCAGCGTGACCCAGGGGATAGAGACCCAGTACTTC,CSVTQGIETQYF
TRBV29-1,.,TRBJ1-1,TRBD1,TGCAGCGTTGAAGAGAACAGGGGGGATAGCGAAGCTTTCTTT,CSVEENRGDSEAFF
TRBV5-5,many,TRBJ2-7,.,TGTGCCAGCAGTATCTGGACGGGTAGCTCCTACGAGCAGTACTTC,CASSIWTGSSYEQYF
TRBV9,few,TRBJ2-1,.,TGTGCCAGCAGCCACCCAGCAGGGGCCAATGAGCAGTTCTTC,CASSHPAGANEQFF
TRBV24-1,.,TRBJ2-3,.,TGTGCCACCAGTGATTTGGGGACTAGCACAGATACGCAGTATTTT,CATSDLGTSTDTQYF
TRBV24-1,few,TRBJ2-1,.,TGTGCCACCAGTCAGGGGCATGAGCAGTTCTTC,CATSQGHEQFF
TRBV11-2,.,TRBJ2-1,.,TGTGCCAGCAGCCAAGATCGGGGCAGGGATGAGCAGTTCTTC,CASSQDRGRDEQFF
TRBV12-3/TRBV12-4,many,TRBJ1-5,TRBD1,TGTGCCAGCAGCATAACAGGGGAGGTCTGGCAGCCCCAGCATTTT,CASSITGEVWQPQHF
TRBV4-3,.,TRBJ2-2,.,TGCGCCAGCAGCCAAGATCCGTTCTCCGGGAGCACCGGGGAGCTGTTTTTT,CASSQDPFSGSTGELFF
TRBV12-3/TRBV12-4,many,TRBJ1-3,.,TGTGCCAGCAGGCAAGACACGGCCTCTGGAAACACCATATATTTT,CASRQDTASGNTIYF
TRBV7-9,.,TRBJ1-1,.,TGTGCCACCCCGGAGGGAATGAACACTGAAGCTTTCTTT,CATPEGMNTEAFF
TRBV9,.,TRBJ1-5,TRBD1,TGTGCCAGCGGGACAGGGCCGAATCAGCCCCAGCATTTT,CASGTGPNQPQHF
TRBV28,few,TRBJ1-3,.,TGTGCCAGCGGACCCGGTCGTAGAAACACCATATATTTT,CASGPGRRNTIYF
TRBV7-3,many,TRBJ2-3,TRBD2,TGTGCCAGCAGCTCTCGTGGACTAGCGGGAGATACGCAGTATTTT,CASSSRGLAGDTQYF
TRBV24-1,many,TRBJ2-5,.,TGTGCCACCAGAGGGATCCCAGGGCCCGCGGAGACCCAGTACTTC,CATRGIPGPAETQYF
TRBV2,few,TRBJ2-1,.,TGTGCCAGCAGTGTTGGGGTTCTCTACAATGAGCAGTTCTTC,CASSVGVLYNEQFF
TRBV6-2/TRBV6-3,many,TRBJ1-2,.,TGTGCCAGCAGCCTATCAACAGCACCGTATGGCTACACCTTC,CASSLSTAPYGYTF
TRBV3-1,few,TRBJ2-3,.,TGTGCCAGCAGCCAGTGGGTTACAGCTACAGATACGCAGTATTTT,CASSQWVTATDTQYF
TRBV7-9,few,TRBJ1-6,.,TGTGCCAGCAGCTTAGCGGTCATGAATCCTCGATCACCCCTCCACTTT,CASSLAVMNPRSPLHF